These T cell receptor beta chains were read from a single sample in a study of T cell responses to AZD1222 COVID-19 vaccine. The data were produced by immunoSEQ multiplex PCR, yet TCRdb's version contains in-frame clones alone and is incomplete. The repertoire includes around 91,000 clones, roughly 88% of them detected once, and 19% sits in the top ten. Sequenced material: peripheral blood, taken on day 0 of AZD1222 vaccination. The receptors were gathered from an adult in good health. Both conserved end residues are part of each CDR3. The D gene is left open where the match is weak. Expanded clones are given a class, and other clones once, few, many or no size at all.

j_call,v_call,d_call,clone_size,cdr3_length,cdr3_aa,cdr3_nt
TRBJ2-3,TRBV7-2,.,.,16,CASTLPGSLWTDTQYF,TGTGCCAGCACCCTTCCCGGGAGCCTCTGGACAGATACGCAGTATTTT
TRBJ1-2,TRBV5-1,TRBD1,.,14,CASSLEGTGYGYTF,TGCGCCAGCAGCTTGGAGGGGACAGGGTATGGCTACACCTTC
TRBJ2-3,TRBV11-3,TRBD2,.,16,CASSQTSGGPSDTQYF,TGTGCCAGCAGCCAGACTAGCGGGGGGCCGTCAGATACGCAGTATTTT
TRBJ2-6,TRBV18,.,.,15,CASSPGSSGANVLTF,TGTGCCAGCTCACCAGGAAGCTCTGGGGCCAACGTCCTGACTTTC
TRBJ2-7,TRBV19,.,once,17,CASSPLPEGKGSYEQYF,TGTGCCAGTAGTCCACTCCCGGAAGGGAAAGGATCCTACGAGCAGTACTTC
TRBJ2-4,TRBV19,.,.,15,CASSVTDLAKNIQYF,TGTGCCAGTAGTGTCACAGATCTAGCCAAAAACATTCAGTACTTC
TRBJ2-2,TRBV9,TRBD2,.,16,CASSVEGGSMTEELFF,TGTGCCAGCAGCGTAGAAGGCGGGAGTATGACCGAGGAGCTGTTTTTT
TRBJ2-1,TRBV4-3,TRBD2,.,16,CASSLRTSGSYNEQFF,TGCGCCAGCAGCCTCCGGACTAGCGGCTCCTACAATGAGCAGTTCTTC
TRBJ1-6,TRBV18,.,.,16,CASSPRQGSLNSPLHF,TGTGCCAGCTCACCGCGGCAGGGGAGTCTTAATTCACCCCTCCACTTT
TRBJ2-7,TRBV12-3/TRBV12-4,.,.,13,CASSLSAAYEQYF,TGTGCCAGCAGTTTATCGGCAGCCTACGAGCAGTACTTC
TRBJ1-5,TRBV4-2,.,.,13,CASSQDFGQPQHF,TGTGCCAGCAGCCAAGATTTTGGCCAGCCCCAGCATTTT
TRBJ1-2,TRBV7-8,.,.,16,CASSLGAGNANYGYTF,TGTGCCAGCAGCTTAGGAGCGGGGAACGCTAACTATGGCTACACCTTC
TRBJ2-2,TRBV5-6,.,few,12,CASSFRTGELFF,TGTGCCAGCAGCTTTCGGACCGGGGAGCTGTTTTTT
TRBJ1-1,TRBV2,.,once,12,CASSPRPAEAFF,TGTGCCAGCAGTCCAAGGCCCGCTGAAGCTTTCTTT
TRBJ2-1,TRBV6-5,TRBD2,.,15,CASRGTSGRANEQFF,TGTGCCAGCAGGGGGACTAGCGGGAGGGCCAATGAGCAGTTCTTC
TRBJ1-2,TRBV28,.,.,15,CASSLLDAGSYGYTF,TGTGCCAGCAGTTTACTGGACGCAGGAAGCTATGGCTACACCTTC
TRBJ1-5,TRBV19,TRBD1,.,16,CASSSTGGLPDQPQHF,TGTGCCAGTAGTAGCACAGGGGGTCTACCGGATCAGCCCCAGCATTTT
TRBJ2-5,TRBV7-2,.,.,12,CASSLRRETQYF,TGTGCCAGCAGCTTAAGACGAGAGACCCAGTACTTC
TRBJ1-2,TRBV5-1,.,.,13,CASSHTGNYGYTF,TGCGCCAGCAGCCATACAGGGAACTATGGCTACACCTTC
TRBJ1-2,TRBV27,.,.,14,CASSPHDGNYGYTF,TGTGCCAGCAGTCCTCACGACGGAAACTATGGCTACACCTTC
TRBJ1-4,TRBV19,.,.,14,CASSITNGDEKLFF,TGTGCCAGTAGTATAACGAATGGCGATGAAAAACTGTTTTTT
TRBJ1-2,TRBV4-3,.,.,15,CASSQDRGLDYGYTF,TGCGCCAGCAGCCAAGATAGGGGCCTAGACTATGGCTACACCTTC
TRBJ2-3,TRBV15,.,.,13,CATSREVRDTQYF,TGTGCCACCAGCAGAGAGGTACGAGATACGCAGTATTTT
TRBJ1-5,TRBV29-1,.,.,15,CSVLFGRGANQPQHF,TGCAGCGTCCTCTTTGGCAGGGGCGCCAATCAGCCCCAGCATTTT
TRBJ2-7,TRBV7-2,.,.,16,CASSQGPGSSEGEQYF,TGTGCCAGCAGCCAGGGACCTGGTAGTAGCGAGGGCGAGCAGTACTTC
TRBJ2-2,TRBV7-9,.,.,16,CASSLGRDANTGELFF,TGTGCCAGCAGCTTAGGACGAGACGCGAACACCGGGGAGCTGTTTTTT
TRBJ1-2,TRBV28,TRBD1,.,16,CASSSAGTVESGGYTF,TGTGCCAGCAGTTCCGCCGGGACAGTCGAGAGTGGGGGCTACACCTTC
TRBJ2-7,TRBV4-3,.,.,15,CASSPVLTSSYEQYF,TGCGCCAGCAGTCCCGTCCTGACTAGTAGCTACGAGCAGTACTTC
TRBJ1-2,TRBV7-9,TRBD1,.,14,CASSPLTGEYGYTF,TGTGCCAGCAGCCCCCTGACAGGGGAATATGGCTACACCTTC
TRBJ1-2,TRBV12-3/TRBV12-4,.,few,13,CASSFEGNYGYTF,TGTGCCAGCAGTTTTGAGGGAAACTATGGCTACACCTTC
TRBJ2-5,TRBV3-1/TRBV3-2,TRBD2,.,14,CASSPGLAKETQYF,TGTGCCAGCAGCCCGGGACTAGCCAAAGAGACCCAGTACTTC
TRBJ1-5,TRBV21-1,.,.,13,CARKGVRDQPQHF,TGTGCCAGAAAGGGGGTTCGAGATCAGCCCCAGCATTTT
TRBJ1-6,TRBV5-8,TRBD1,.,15,CASSSGQGGNSPLHF,TGTGCCAGCAGCTCGGGACAGGGAGGGAATTCACCCCTCCACTTT
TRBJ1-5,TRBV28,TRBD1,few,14,CASSLGDRAGPQHF,TGTGCCAGCAGTTTAGGGGACAGGGCCGGGCCCCAGCATTTT
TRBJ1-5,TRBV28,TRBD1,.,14,CASRRQGMNQPQHF,TGTGCCAGCAGGCGACAGGGAATGAATCAGCCCCAGCATTTT
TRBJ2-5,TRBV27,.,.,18,CASSFTGTGSRGVGTQYF,TGTGCCAGCAGTTTTACAGGGACCGGGAGTCGGGGGGTAGGGACCCAGTACTTC
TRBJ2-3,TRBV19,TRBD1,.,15,CASSAHRGSTDTQYF,TGTGCCAGTAGTGCCCACAGGGGGAGTACAGATACGCAGTATTTT
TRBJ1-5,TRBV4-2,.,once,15,CASSQDRASNQPQHF,TGTGCCAGCAGCCAAGACAGGGCAAGCAATCAGCCCCAGCATTTT